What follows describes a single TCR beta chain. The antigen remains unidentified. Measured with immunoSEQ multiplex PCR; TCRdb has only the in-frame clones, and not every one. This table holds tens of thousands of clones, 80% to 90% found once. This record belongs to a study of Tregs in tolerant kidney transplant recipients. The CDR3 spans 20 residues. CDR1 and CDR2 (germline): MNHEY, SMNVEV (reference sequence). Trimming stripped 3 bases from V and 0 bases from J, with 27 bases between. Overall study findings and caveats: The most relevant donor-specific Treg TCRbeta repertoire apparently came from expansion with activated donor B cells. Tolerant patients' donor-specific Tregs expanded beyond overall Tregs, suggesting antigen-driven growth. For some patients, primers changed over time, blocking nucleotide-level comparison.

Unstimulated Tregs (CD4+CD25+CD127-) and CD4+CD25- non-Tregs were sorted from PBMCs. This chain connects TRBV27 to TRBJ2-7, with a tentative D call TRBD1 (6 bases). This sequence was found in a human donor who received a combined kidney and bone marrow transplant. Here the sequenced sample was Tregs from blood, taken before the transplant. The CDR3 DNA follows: TGTGCCAGCAGTTTGGGGGCCTACTCTAGGACCAAGGGGTTCTCCTACGAGCAGTACTTC. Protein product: CASSLGAYSRTKGFSYEQYF.